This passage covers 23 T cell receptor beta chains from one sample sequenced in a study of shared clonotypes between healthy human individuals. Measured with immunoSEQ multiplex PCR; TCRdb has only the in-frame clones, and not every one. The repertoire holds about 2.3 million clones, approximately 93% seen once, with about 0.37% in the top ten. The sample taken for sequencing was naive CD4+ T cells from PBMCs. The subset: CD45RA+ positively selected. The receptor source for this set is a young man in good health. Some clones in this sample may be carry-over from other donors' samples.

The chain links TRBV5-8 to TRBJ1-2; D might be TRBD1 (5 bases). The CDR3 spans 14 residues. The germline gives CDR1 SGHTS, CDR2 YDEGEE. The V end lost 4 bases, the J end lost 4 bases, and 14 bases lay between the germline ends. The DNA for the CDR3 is TGTGCCAGCAGCAAGCCCGGGACGGGCTATGGCTACACCTTC. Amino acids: CASSKPGTGYGYTF.

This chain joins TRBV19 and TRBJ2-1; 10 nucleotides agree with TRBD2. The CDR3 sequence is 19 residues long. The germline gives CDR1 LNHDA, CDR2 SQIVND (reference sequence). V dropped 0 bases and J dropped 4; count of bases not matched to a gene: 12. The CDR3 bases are TGTGCCAGTAGTATAGACGGGACTAGCGTTCGAAAACTTTACAATGAGCAGTTCTTC. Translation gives CASSIDGTSVRKLYNEQFF.

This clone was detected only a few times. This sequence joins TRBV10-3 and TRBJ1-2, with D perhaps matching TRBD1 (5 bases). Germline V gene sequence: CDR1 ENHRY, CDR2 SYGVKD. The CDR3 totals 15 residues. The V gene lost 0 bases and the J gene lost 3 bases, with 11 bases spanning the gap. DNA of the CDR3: TGTGCCATCAGTGAGTCGGAGGGGAACTACTATGGCTACACCTTC. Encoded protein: CAISESEGNYYGYTF.

In DNA form, the CDR3 reads TGTGCCAGCAGCTTGGGCGGGAGCCTCTACAATGAGCAGTTCTTC. As protein: CASSLGGSLYNEQFF. V gene TRBV7-3 combines with J gene TRBJ2-1, with 7 bases identical to TRBD2. V dropped 3 bases and J dropped 3; count of bases not matched to a gene: 5. CDR1 is SGHTA, CDR2 FQGTGA, per germline. The CDR3 consists of 15 residues.

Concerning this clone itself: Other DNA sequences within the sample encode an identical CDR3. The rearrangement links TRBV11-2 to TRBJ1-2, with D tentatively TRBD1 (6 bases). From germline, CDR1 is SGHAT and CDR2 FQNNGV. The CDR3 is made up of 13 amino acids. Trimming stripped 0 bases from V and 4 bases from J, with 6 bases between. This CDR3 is CASSLDRGYGYTF. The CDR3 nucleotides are TGTGCCAGCAGCTTAGACAGGGGCTATGGCTACACCTTC. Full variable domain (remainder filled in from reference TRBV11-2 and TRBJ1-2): EAGVAQSPRYKIIEKRQSVAFWCNPISGHATLYWYQQILGQGPKLLIQFQNNGVVDDSQLPKDRFSAERLKGVDSTLKIQPAKLEDSAVYLCASSLDRGYGYTFGSGTRLTVV.

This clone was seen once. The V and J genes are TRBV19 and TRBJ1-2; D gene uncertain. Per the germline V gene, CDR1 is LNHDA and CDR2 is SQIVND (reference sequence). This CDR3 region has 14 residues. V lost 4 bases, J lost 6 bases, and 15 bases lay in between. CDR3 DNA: TGTGCCAGTAGTAAAGATCCCCTCGCCGATGGCTACACCTTC. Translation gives CASSKDPLADGYTF.

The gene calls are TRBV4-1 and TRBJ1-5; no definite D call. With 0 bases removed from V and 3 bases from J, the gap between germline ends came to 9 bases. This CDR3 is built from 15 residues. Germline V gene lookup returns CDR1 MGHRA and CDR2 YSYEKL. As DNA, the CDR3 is TGCGCCAGCAGCCAAGATCCACAGATCAATCAGCCCCAGCATTTT. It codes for CASSQDPQINQPQHF.

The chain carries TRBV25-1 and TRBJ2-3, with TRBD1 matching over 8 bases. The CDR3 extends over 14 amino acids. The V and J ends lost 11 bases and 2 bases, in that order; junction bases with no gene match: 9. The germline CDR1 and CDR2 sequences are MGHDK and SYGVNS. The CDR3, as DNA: TGTGCCGGAAGGGACAGGCCAACCACAGATACGCAGTATTTT. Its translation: CAGRDRPTTDTQYF.

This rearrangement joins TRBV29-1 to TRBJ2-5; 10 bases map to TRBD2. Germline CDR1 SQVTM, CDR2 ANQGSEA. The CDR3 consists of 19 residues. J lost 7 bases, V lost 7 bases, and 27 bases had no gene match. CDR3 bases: TGCAGCGCCCTATCCCCAAGGGCTAGCGGGAGTCTTTTGGAGGGGACCCAGTACTTC. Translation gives CSALSPRASGSLLEGTQYF. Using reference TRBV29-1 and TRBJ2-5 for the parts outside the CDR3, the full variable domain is SAVISQKPSRDICQRGTSLTIQCQVDSQVTMMFWYRQQPGQSLTLIATANQGSEATYESGFVIDKFPISRPNLTFSTLTVSNMSPEDSSIYLCSALSPRASGSLLEGTQYFGPGTRLLVL.

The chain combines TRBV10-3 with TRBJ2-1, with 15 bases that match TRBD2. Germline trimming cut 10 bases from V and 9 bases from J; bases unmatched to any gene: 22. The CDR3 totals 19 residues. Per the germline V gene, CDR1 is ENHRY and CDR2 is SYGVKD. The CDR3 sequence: CATSQNPGTSGRIGGEQFF. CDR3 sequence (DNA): TGTGCCACATCCCAGAACCCCGGGACTAGCGGGAGGATCGGAGGTGAGCAGTTCTTC.

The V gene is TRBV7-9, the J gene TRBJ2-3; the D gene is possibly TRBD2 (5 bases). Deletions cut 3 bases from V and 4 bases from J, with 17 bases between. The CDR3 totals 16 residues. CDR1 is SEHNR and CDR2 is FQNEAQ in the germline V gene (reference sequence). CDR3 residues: CASSFLGLSSADTQYF. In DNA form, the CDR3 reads TGTGCCAGCAGCTTTCTTGGACTGAGTTCGGCAGATACGCAGTATTTT.

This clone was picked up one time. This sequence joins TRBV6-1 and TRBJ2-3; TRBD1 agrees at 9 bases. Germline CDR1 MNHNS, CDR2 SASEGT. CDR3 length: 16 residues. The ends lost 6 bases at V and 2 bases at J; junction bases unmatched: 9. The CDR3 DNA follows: TGTGCCAGCAGCGAAACAGGACAGGGGAACACAGATACGCAGTATTTT. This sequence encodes CASSETGQGNTDTQYF.

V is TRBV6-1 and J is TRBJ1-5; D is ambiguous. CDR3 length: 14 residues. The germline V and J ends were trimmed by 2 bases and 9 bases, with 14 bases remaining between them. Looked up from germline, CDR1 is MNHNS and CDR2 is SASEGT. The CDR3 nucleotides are TGTGCCAGCAGTGAATTGGGCGGACGGTGGCCCCAGCATTTT. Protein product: CASSELGGRWPQHF.

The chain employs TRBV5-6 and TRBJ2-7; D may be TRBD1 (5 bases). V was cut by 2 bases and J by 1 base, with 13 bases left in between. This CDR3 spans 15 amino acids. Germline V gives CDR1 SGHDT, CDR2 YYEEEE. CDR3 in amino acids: CASSLRQGISYEQYF. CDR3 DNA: TGTGCCAGCAGCTTAAGGCAGGGTATTTCCTACGAGCAGTACTTC.

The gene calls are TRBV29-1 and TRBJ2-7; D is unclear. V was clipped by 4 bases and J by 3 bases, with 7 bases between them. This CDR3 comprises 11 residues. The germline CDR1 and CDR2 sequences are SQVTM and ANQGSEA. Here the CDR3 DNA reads TGCAGCGTTGTAGCTAACTACGAGCAGTACTTC. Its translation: CSVVANYEQYF.

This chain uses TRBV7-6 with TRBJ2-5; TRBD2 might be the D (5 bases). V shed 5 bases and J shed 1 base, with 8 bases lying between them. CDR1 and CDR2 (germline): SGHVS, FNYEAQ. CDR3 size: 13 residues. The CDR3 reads CASSPGFQETQYF. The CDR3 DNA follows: TGTGCCAGCAGCCCGGGGTTCCAAGAGACCCAGTACTTC.

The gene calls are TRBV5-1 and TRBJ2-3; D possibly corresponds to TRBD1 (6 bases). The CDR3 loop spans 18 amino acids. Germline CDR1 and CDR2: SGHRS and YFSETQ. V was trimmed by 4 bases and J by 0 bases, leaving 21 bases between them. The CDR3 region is CASSLDRIKGWSTDTQYF. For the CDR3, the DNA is TGCGCCAGCAGCCTAGACAGGATCAAGGGCTGGAGCACAGATACGCAGTATTTT.

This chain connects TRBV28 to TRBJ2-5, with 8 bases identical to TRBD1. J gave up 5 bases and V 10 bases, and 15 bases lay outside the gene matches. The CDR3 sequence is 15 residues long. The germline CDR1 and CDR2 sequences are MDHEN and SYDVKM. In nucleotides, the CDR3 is TGTGCCACCCACCCCCAGGGGGCTGTTAGCGAGACCCAGTACTTC. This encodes CATHPQGAVSETQYF.

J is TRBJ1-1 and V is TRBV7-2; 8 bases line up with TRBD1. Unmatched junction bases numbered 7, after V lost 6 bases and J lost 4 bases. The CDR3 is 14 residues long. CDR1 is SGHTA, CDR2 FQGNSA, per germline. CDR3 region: CASSNVGTGTEAFF. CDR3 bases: TGTGCCAGCAGTAACGTCGGGACAGGCACTGAAGCTTTCTTT.

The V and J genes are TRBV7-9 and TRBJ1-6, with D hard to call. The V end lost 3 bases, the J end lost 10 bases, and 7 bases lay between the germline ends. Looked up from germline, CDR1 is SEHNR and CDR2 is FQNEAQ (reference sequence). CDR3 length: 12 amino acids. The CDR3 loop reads CASSFQESPLHF. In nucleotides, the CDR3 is TGTGCCAGCAGCTTCCAGGAATCACCCCTCCACTTT.

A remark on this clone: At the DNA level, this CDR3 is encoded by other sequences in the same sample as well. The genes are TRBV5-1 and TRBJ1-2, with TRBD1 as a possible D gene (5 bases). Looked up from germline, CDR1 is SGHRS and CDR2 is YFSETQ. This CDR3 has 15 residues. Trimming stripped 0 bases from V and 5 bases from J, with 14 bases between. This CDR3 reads CASSLGLGTSYGYTF. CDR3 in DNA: TGCGCCAGCAGCTTGGGCCTAGGGACCTCGTATGGCTACACCTTC.

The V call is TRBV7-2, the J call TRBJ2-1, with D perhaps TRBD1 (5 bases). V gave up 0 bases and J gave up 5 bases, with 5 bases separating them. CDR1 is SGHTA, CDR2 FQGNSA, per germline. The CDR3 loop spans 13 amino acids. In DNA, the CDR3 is TGTGCCAGCAGCTTAGCGGGGCACAATGAGCAGTTCTTC. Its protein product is CASSLAGHNEQFF.

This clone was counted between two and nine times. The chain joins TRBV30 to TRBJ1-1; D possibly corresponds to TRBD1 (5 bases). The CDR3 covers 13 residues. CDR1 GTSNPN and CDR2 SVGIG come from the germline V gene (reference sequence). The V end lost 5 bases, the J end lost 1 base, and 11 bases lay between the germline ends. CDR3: CAWRAQANTEAFF. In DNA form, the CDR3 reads TGTGCCTGGCGTGCACAGGCGAACACTGAAGCTTTCTTT.